The 11 T cell receptor beta chains below all came from one sample that was sequenced in a study of T cells after yellow fever vaccination. TCRdb re-called the 5' RACE reads through MiXCR, storing one row per CDR3 protein. The sample yields 340,000 or so distinct CDR3 sequences, around an eighth seen once. The material was CD4+ T cells sorted from PBMCs, obtained 15 days after the yellow fever booster vaccination. The receptors come from a young man who received the YFV17D yellow fever vaccine.

This chain joins TRBV5-5 and TRBJ1-5; a possible D gene is TRBD1 (5 bases). This CDR3 contains 15 residues. Trimming took off 1 base at V and 3 bases at J, with 11 bases between the two ends. Germline V gene lookup returns CDR1 SGHKS and CDR2 YYEKEE (reference sequence). The DNA of the CDR3 is TGTGCCAGCAGCTTGCAGGGATTGAACAATCAGCCCCAGCATTTT. This sequence encodes CASSLQGLNNQPQHF.

V and J are TRBV5-1 and TRBJ2-3, with D unresolved. Germline CDR1 SGHRS, CDR2 YFSETQ. CDR3 length: 14 amino acids. V shed 5 bases and J shed 0 bases, with 10 bases lying between them. The chain's CDR3 is CASRNARSTDTQYF. CDR3 sequence (DNA): TGCGCCAGCAGAAATGCAAGAAGCACAGATACGCAGTATTTT.

This clonotype showed up just a few times. This chain joins TRBV12-3 or TRBV12-4 and TRBJ2-3; TRBD1 or TRBD2 may be the D gene (7 bases each). V was clipped by 5 bases and J by 3 bases, with 18 bases between them. The CDR3 is 16 residues long. CDR3: CASSPQGGLETDTQYF. CDR3 DNA: TGTGCCAGCAGTCCCCAGGGGGGGTTGGAAACAGATACGCAGTATTTT.

There are a few counts of this clonotype. In DNA form, the CDR3 reads TGTGCCAGCAGTTACTCACAGGCGGGGGGTTCACCCCTCCACTTT. It specifies CASSYSQAGGSPLHF. The rearrangement links TRBV6-5 to TRBJ1-6; possible D gene TRBD1, 5 bases. CDR1 is MNHEY and CDR2 is SVGAGI in the germline V gene. The CDR3 loop spans 15 amino acids. V lost 0 bases and J 9 bases, leaving 12 bases between the germline ends.

The rearrangement links TRBV12-3 or TRBV12-4 to TRBJ2-3; TRBD2 matches at 7 bases. This CDR3 region has 14 residues. V lost 3 bases and J lost 3; bases outside the gene matches: 3. Here the CDR3 reads CASSLTSPTDTQYF. CDR3 in DNA: TGTGCCAGCAGTTTGACTAGCCCGACAGATACGCAGTATTTT.

The J gene is TRBJ2-3, the V gene TRBV5-1; D unresolved. Germline CDR1 SGHRS, CDR2 YFSETQ. With 0 bases removed from V and 0 bases from J, the gap between germline ends came to 11 bases. There are 16 residues in the CDR3. CDR3 nucleotides: TGCGCCAGCAGCTTGGAAGGAATTGGCAGCACAGATACGCAGTATTTT. It is translated as CASSLEGIGSTDTQYF.

The J gene is TRBJ2-5, the V gene TRBV11-3; maybe TRBD2 (6 bases). V gave up 5 bases and J gave up 5 bases, with 15 bases separating them. Germline V lookup: CDR1 SGHNT, CDR2 YENEEA. The CDR3 spans 14 residues. The CDR3: CASSPPGVAETQYF. CDR3 bases: TGTGCCAGCAGCCCCCCGGGAGTAGCGGAGACCCAGTACTTC.

This chain's CDR3 is CASSLGGDPRKTFF. As DNA, the CDR3 is TGTGCCAGCAGCTTAGGGGGGGACCCCCGGAAAACTTTCTTT. This chain uses TRBV7-9 with TRBJ1-1; a weak D match, TRBD1 (5 bases). V was pared by 1 base and J by 12 bases, with 18 bases between. The CDR3 totals 14 residues. CDR1 is SEHNR and CDR2 is FQNEAQ in the germline V gene (reference sequence).

The genes are TRBV20-1 and TRBJ2-5, with TRBD2 matching 12 bases. CDR1 and CDR2 (germline): DFQATT, SNEGSKA (reference sequence). CDR3 length equals 13 residues. V shed 7 bases and J 5 bases; nucleotides not matched to a gene: 5. CDR3 coding DNA: TGCAGTGTCCCTAGCGGGGGGGATGAGACCCAGTACTTC. As protein: CSVPSGGDETQYF.

The V and J genes are TRBV12-3 or TRBV12-4 and TRBJ1-5, with 9 positions matching TRBD1. The CDR3 spans 13 residues. Trimming took 5 bases from V and 9 from J; bases not matched to a gene: 5. CDR3: CASSPWGQGPQHF. The CDR3 coding sequence is TGTGCCAGCAGTCCTTGGGGACAGGGGCCCCAGCATTTT.

This chain uses TRBV10-1 with TRBJ2-7, with no clear D. Between the trimmed V and J ends, which lost 2 bases and 2 bases, there was a span of 4 bases. The V gene's germline CDR1 is WNHNN and CDR2 SYGVQD (reference sequence). The CDR3 contains 12 residues. The CDR3, as DNA: TGCGCCAGCAGTGAGGGGACCTACGAGCAGTACTTC. Translating gives CASSEGTYEQYF.